This T cell receptor (beta chain) comes out of a study of vaccination and CD4 T cells after COVID-19 (dated by TCRdb to between 2021 and 2022). At the level of the whole study: The convalescent cohort included six males and four females, with two Hispanic individuals, seven Caucasians, two Asians and one multiracial person. Participants received two doses of either the Pfizer-BioNTech BNT162b2 vaccine (n=8) or the Moderna mRNA-1273 vaccine (n=2). Post-COVID blood samples were collected from convalescent patients a median of around 100 days after diagnosis, with a range of roughly 35 to 170 days. Post-vaccine blood samples were collected a median of approximately 77 days after the second vaccine dose, ranging from roughly 13 to 250 days. For stimulating the cultures, overlapping spike peptide pools were used, derived from SARS-CoV-2 as well as from the common cold coronaviruses HCoV-NL63, HCoV-OC43 and HCoV-229E. Control cultures used a CEFX viral epitope pool as positive control, an HIV-1 Nef peptide pool as negative control, or no peptide. In fewer than 12 COVID-19 convalescent patients and 4 infection-naive healthy vaccine recipients, researchers compared the spike-specific CD4+ TCR repertoire from before mRNA vaccination with the repertoire from after. Study-wide conclusions, independent of this receptor: Although the median number of SARS-CoV-2-reactive clonotypes went up from 20 to 25 after infection to more than 30 after vaccination, the increase was not significant. Of the vaccine-specific clones found in convalescent patients, nearly all (304 of 307) were mono-reactive for SARS-CoV-2 spike instead of being cross-reactive with common cold coronaviruses. The study included relatively few convalescent patients and did not analyze early timepoints after natural infection. Among convalescent patients, a median about 87% of the SARS-CoV-2-reactive clones seen after vaccination appeared only after vaccination, which suggests priming specific to the vaccine.

The protocol used for the library was PCR. DNA from cultured CD4+ T cells was subjected to TCR sequencing with the Oncomine TCR Beta short-read assay at the Johns Hopkins FTIC core. Genomic DNA was extracted from the cultured CD4+ T cells with the QIAamp micro DNA kit. Oncomine TCR Beta libraries from cultured CD4+ T cells were pooled using unique dual indexes and sequenced on an Illumina iSeq 100. From the authors' description of their analysis: Non-productive sequences were removed, and CDR3s not starting with C, not ending with F or W, or shorter than 7 amino acids were discarded. The MANAFEST web application identified antigen-specific clonotypes by comparing peptide-stimulated wells against reference wells and other culture wells. Positive clones required FDR below 0.05, an odds ratio above 5, and productive frequency above 0.1% in at least two of three replicate wells. A clonotype was classed as cross-reactive if the clonotype showed significant expansion both in SARS-CoV-2 spike wells and in at least one common cold coronavirus spike condition. CDR3 homology was assessed with Levenshtein distances (stringdist) and unrooted phylogenetic trees (ape) in R version 3.6.1. TCRdb's own reprocessing of the public reads used fastp at Q25 and MiXCR and kept productive beta chains. Rows with one shared CDR3 protein collapse into an entry with the most common genes and DNA. In this record, the V and J calls reflect TCRdb's handling and not the investigators' own analysis. In this sample the table shows about 16,000 distinct CDR3 sequences, approximately 72% of which occur a single time. Roughly 9.6% of the sample lies in the top ten.

Germline trimming: 7 bases from V, 1 base from J; junction bases outside gene matches: 4. The germline V gene (reference sequence) provides CDR1 MNHEY and CDR2 SMNVEV. Counted from cysteine to phenylalanine, this CDR3 has 14 amino acids. The sequence is cut down to CDR3 DNA, 42 bases in frame from base 1. Interpreted using the paper, the treatment or condition label stands for: roughly 10-day PBMC culture with coronavirus spike peptide pools or control peptides (ViraFEST assay). The ViraFEST assay, used in the study, expanded antigen-specific T cells with peptide pools and then identified the expanded clonotypes through TCR sequencing. The absence of prior SARS-CoV-2 infection in healthy vaccine recipients was confirmed by negative nucleocapsid antibody tests before and after vaccination. Each well held approximately 2 million PBMCs cultured in IMDM containing roughly 5% human AB serum and approximately 9.8 IU/ml IL-2, with 8.5 to 10 ug/ml peptide pools added. On days 3 and 7, half of the culture medium was replaced with fresh IL-2-containing medium. Once the cells had been in culture for roughly 10 days, the EasySep CD4+ T cell isolation kit was used to isolate CD4+ T cells by negative selection. Ficoll-Paque Plus gradient centrifugation was used to isolate PBMCs from whole blood, and the isolated PBMCs were then either used fresh or cryopreserved at -140C. In general, triplicate wells were set up for every culture condition.

A note on this clonotype: It lacks a known antigen. Base qualities were left out, and no much larger clone turns up one base away.

This sequence uses TRBV27 and TRBJ2-3, with TRBD1 matching 8 junction bases. The sequenced sample was CD4+ T cells from blood, cultured in vitro, obtained after SARS-CoV-2 vaccination. The TCR originated in a human donor who received a COVID-19 vaccine. DNA sequence: TGTGCCAGCAAGACAGGGGTGGGCACAGATACGCAGTATTTT. This is translated as CASKTGVGTDTQYF.